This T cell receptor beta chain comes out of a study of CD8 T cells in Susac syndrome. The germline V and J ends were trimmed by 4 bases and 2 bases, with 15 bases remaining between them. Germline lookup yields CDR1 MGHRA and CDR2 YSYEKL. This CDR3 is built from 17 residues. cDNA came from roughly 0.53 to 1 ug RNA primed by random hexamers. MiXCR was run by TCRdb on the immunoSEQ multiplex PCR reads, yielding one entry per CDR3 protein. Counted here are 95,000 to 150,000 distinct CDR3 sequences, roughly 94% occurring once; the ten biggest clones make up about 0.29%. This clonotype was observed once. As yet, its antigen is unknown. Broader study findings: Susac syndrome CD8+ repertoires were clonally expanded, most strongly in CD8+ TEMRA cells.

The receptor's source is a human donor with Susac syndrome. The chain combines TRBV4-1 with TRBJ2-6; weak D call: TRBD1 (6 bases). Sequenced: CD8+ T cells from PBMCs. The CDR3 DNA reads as TGCGCCAGCAGCCCACTAGGGGGAACTACTGGGGCCAACGTCCTGACTTTC. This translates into CASSPLGGTTGANVLTF.